Below, 5 T cell receptor beta chains from the same sample are listed, as sequenced in a study of blood T cells in healthy people across ages. For the second PCR, which ran for about 7 to 12 cycles, a sample-barcoded 5' primer and a J-beta primer mix were used. TCRdb passed the 5' RACE reads through MiXCR, listing each CDR3 protein once. Of approximately 800,000 distinct CDR3 sequences in the sample, roughly 24% were seen once. These data also formed part of another study, on T cells of mothers and their children.

What was sequenced was blood. The receptor set was obtained from a boy between 10 and 17 years old in good health.

The J gene is TRBJ1-5, the V gene TRBV6-1; D might be TRBD1 (5 bases). The ends were cut back, 2 bases at V and 2 bases at J, with 10 bases in the middle. Germline V lookup: CDR1 MNHNS, CDR2 SASEGT. The CDR3 covers 15 residues. The CDR3 sequence is CASSEMGDGNQPQHF. CDR3 coding DNA: TGTGCCAGCAGTGAAATGGGGGATGGCAATCAGCCCCAGCATTTT.

The rearrangement uses TRBV7-3 and TRBJ2-2, with D possibly matching TRBD1 (6 bases). CDR1 and CDR2 (germline): SGHTA, FQGTGA. Trimming stripped 1 base from V and 4 bases from J, with 13 bases between. CDR3 length equals 16 residues. The CDR3: CASSLKGDKSTGELFF. CDR3 DNA sequence: TGTGCCAGCAGCTTAAAGGGGGACAAATCCACCGGGGAGCTGTTTTTT.

This clonotype has just a few counts. The chain recombines TRBV20-1 with TRBJ2-1; D possibly corresponds to TRBD1 (6 bases). The DNA end lines up better with TRBJ2-7; the J call may be wrong. This CDR3 comprises 14 residues. CDR1 is DFQATT, CDR2 SNEGSKA, per germline (reference sequence). CDR3 in amino acids: CSAGKGGTVYEQYF. DNA of the CDR3: TGCAGTGCTGGAAAAGGGGGTACTGTATACGAGCAGTACTTC.

J is TRBJ2-5 and V is TRBV6-5, with D uncertain. CDR3 length equals 12 residues. V was trimmed by 8 bases and J by 2 bases, leaving 9 bases between them. Germline-derived CDR1 and CDR2 are MNHEY and SVGAGI. The CDR3 DNA follows: TGTGCCAGCGGTGGGCTTCAAGAGACCCAGTACTTC. Translating it yields CASGGLQETQYF.

This clonotype was picked up a small number of times. The chain has TRBV6-6 and TRBJ2-5; TRBD2 is a possible D gene (7 bases). V was clipped by 7 bases and J by 5 bases, with 20 bases between them. The germline V gene has CDR1 MNHNY and CDR2 SVGAGI (reference sequence). CDR3 length: 15 amino acids. As DNA, the CDR3 is TGTGCCAGCACCGCCCTTGGGGGGGGGCAGGAGACCCAGTACTTC. This sequence encodes CASTALGGGQETQYF.